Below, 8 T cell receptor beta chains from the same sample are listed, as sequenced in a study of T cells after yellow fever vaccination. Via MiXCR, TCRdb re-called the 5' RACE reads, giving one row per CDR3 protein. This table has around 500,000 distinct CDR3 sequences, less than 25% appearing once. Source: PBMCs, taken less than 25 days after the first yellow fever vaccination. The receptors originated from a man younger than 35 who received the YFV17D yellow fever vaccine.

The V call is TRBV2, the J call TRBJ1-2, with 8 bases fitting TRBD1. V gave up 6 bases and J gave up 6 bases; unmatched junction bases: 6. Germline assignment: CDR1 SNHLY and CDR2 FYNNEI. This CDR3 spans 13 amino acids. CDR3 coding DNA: TGTGCCAGCAGGAAGGACAGGGAGAATGGCTACACCTTC. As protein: CASRKDRENGYTF.

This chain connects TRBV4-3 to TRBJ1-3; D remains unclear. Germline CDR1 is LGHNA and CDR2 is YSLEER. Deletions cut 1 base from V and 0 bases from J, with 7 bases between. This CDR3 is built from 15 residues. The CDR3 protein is CASSQVVSSGNTIYF. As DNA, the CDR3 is TGCGCCAGCAGCCAAGTTGTGAGCTCTGGAAACACCATATATTTT.

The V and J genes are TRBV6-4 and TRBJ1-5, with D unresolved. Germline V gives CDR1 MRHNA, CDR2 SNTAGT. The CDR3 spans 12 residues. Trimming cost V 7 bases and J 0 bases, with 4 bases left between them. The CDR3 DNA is TGTGCCAGCAAAGATAGCAATCAGCCCCAGCATTTT. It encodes CASKDSNQPQHF.

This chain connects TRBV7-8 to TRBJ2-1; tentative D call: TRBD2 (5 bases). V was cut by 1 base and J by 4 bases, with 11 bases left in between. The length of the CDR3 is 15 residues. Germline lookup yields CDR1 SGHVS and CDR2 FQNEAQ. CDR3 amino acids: CASSLVGVGYNEQFF. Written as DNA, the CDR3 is TGTGCCAGCAGCTTAGTCGGGGTTGGGTACAATGAGCAGTTCTTC.

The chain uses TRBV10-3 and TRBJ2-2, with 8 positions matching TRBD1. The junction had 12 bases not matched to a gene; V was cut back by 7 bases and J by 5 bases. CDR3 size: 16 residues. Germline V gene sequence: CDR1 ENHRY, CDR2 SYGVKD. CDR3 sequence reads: CAIISMDRAGTGELFF. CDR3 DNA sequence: TGTGCCATCATTAGCATGGACAGGGCCGGGACCGGGGAGCTGTTTTTT.

CDR3: CSGHPGGYEQFF. CDR3 DNA: TGCAGCGGCCATCCGGGGGGGTATGAGCAGTTCTTC. V and J are TRBV29-1 and TRBJ2-1; 8 bases agree with TRBD2. This CDR3 has 12 residues. The trim removed 7 bases at V and 8 bases at J, leaving 7 bases unmatched. CDR1 and CDR2 from the germline V gene are SQVTM and ANQGSEA.

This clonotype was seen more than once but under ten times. CDR3 region: CASSYQTTGQSTSYEQYV. In DNA, the CDR3 is TGTGCCAGCAGTTACCAGACAACAGGGCAGTCGACATCCTACGAGCAGTACGTC. The chain employs TRBV6-5 and TRBJ2-7; TRBD1 might be the D (6 bases). Deletions cut 2 bases from V and 1 base from J, with 21 bases between. The CDR3 consists of 18 residues. CDR1 and CDR2 (germline): MNHEY, SVGAGI.

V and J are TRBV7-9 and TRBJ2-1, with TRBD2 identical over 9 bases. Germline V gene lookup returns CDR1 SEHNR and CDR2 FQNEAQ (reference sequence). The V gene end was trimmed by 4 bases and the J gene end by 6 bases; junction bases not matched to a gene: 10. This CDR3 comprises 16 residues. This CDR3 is CASSSRSGTSSNEQFF. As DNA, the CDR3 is TGTGCCAGCAGCTCCCGATCCGGGACTAGCTCCAATGAGCAGTTCTTC.